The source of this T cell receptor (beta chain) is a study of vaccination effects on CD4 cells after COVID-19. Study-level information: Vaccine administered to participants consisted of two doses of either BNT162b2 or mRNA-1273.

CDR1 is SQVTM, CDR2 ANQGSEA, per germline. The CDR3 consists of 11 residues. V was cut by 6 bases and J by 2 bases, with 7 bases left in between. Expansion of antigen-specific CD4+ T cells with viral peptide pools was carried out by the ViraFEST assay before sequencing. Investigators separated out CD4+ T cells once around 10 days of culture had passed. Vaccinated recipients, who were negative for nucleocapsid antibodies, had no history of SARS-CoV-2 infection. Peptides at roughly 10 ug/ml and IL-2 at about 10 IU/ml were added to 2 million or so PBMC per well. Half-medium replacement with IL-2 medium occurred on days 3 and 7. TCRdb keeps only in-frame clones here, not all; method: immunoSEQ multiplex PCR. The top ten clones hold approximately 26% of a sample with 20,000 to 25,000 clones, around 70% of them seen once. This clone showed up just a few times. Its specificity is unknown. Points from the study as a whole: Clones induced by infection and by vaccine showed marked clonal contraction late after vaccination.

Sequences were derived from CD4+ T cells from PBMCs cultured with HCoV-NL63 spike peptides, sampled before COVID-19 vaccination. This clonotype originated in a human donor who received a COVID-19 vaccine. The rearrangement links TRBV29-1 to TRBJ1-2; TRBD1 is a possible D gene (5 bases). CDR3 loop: CSVAGNYGYTF. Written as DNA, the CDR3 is TGCAGCGTAGCAGGGAACTATGGCTACACCTTC.